In its sample, the clone carrying this TCR beta chain was seen many times. Its antigen is not identified. The record originates from a study of T cells in Graves' hyperthyroidism and ophthalmopathy. Study context: Peripheral blood was secured at the point of initial diagnosis, before any treatment.

Amplification of TCR beta CDR3 regions was performed using RNA transcripts as template. Primed by the HTBI set, a first-round RT-PCR was run on the TCR CDR3. From the multiplex PCR reads, TCRdb called clonotypes with MiXCR, one entry per CDR3 protein. The sample has a few hundred thousand distinct CDR3 sequences, roughly 19% seen once. This CDR3 is 14 amino acids long. Germline lookup yields CDR1 SGHRS and CDR2 YFSETQ. V dropped 3 bases and J dropped 1; count of bases not matched to a gene: 3. Points from the study as a whole: Stable hyperthyroidism was separated from ophthalmopathy by a model based on 13 V-J features.

V and J are TRBV5-1 and TRBJ1-1; 7 nucleotides align to TRBD1. The origin of this receptor is a man aged 50-60 years with Graves' ophthalmopathy. The sample taken for sequencing was blood. The CDR3 region has the DNA TGCGCCAGCAGCTGGAGACAGGGGAACACTGAAGCTTTCTTT. Encoded protein: CASSWRQGNTEAFF.